This T cell receptor beta chain was recorded in a study of T cell changes during pregnancy in multiple sclerosis. CDR1 and CDR2 (germline): SGHTS, YDEGEE. This CDR3 has 16 amino acids. Trimming shortened V by 0 bases and J by 8 bases, and 18 bases separated the two germline ends. The repertoire was sequenced with immunoSEQ multiplex PCR; TCRdb's copy has only in-frame clones and lacks some. The table shows some 93,000 clones, with 75% to 95% occurring only once. V and J are TRBV5-8 and TRBJ1-5; D not certain. The material was peripheral blood, obtained after pregnancy. The receptor's source is a female donor in good health, enrolled as a control in a pregnancy study. This CDR3 reads CASSLAGKFDGKPQHF. The CDR3 nucleotides are TGTGCCAGCAGCTTGGCCGGGAAATTCGATGGAAAGCCCCAGCATTTT.